This T cell receptor (beta chain) was captured by sequencing in a study of shared clonotypes between healthy human individuals (dated by TCRdb to 2020 to 2021). In the study overall: The cohort included three men and two women between 18 and 49 years of age. To increase sequencing depth and limit assay-specific biases, TCR repertoire library preparation and sequencing were carried out by different laboratories using diverse techniques. To estimate repertoire size and how much clonotype sharing occurs between individuals, the study deeply sequenced the blood TCR repertoires of several healthy adults. Per donor, three plates each were used for CD4 naive and CD4 memory, two for CD8 naive, and one for CD8 memory. Each donor's leukapheresis produced roughly between roughly 0.94 and 9.5 billion PBMCs. Beyond this particular receptor, the publication reports: Rarefaction of sorted-subset datasets indicated incomplete sequencing despite the large sequencing depth. Based on pairwise subsampling, the degree of clonotype sharing among donors was expected to be affected by sequencing depth. Naive subsets generally had larger estimated clonotype richness than memory subsets. Sampling was restricted to blood, and TCR repertoires in tissues likely differ from the TCR repertoires found in blood. Clonotypes shared by all four sorted-subset donors showed higher generation probabilities than non-shared clonotypes. Sharing across a few donors was observed for around 5% of naive CD4, over 3% of naive CD8, 2.3% of memory CD4, and roughly 0.43% of memory CD8 clonotypes. The genetic and exposure-history diversity represented was limited by the small number of donors.

The CDR3, from cysteine to phenylalanine, totals 14 residues. The sequence is cut down to CDR3 DNA, 42 bases in frame from base 1. The germline V gene gives CDR1 as SGHRS and CDR2 as YFSETQ. V is pruned by 7 bases and J by 8 bases, leaving 9 bases of the junction without a gene match. Using the deep immunoSEQ assay, TCR CDR3 regions were amplified from genomic DNA by multiplex PCR. For each cell subset, the extracted genomic DNA was distributed evenly across all wells of several immunoSEQ 96-well plates, and each plate served as one replicate. For sorted subsets, roughly 0.2 ug genomic DNA, equal to 25,000 to 35,000 T cell genomes, was loaded into each replicate PCR. Purified libraries were quantified with a Qubit 3.0 fluorometer, sized on a Bioanalyzer 2100, and re-quantified with the KAPA Library Quantification kit. Every immunoSEQ 96-well plate was sequenced on a dedicated single-read 150-cycle Illumina NextSeq 550 flow cell. For the original study's pipeline: Because only junctional sequences without quality scores were contained in the immunoSEQ output, filtering matching that applied to full-length reads could not be performed. To assign V/J genes and CDR3, sequences were annotated using PyIR, a Python wrapper for IgBLAST v1.9, with IMGT germline references. Any read was removed if the V/J assignment was weak (E-value above 1e-6), the CDR3 was missing, or the read contained stop codons, out-of-frame junctions, or ambiguous translated residues. V3J clonotypes were defined as sequences sharing an identical inferred V gene, J gene, and CDR3 amino acid sequence. The percentage overlap between two repertoires was calculated by dividing the number of shared unique clonotypes by the size of the smaller repertoire. Richness of each repertoire was evaluated using RTK rarefaction, the Chao1 estimator, and Recon v2.1 estimates of unobserved clonotypes. Generation probabilities for all TCRbeta clonotypes obtained by the gDNA method from a handful of donors were computed using OLGA. TCRdb's version of the immuneACCESS table is confined to in-frame rearrangements and falls short of the full clone set. An unresolved V gene accounts for under half of the shortfall where checked; the remainder is of unknown origin. The DNA gave D and trimming, while V, J and clone size come from that table. This sample has millions of clones in its table, and more than 80% of those were observed once. The top ten clonotypes cover over 0.12% of the sample.

As regards this clone: Its antigen remains undetermined. There are no base qualities to consult, and no much larger clone falls within one base.

The donors were healthy, HIV-negative adults with no recently reported acute infections or vaccinations. Every donor was a Caucasian adult living in Nashville, Tennessee, USA. Magnetic negative selection was used to enrich CD4+ T cells, after which naive cells were positively selected on CD45RA and the negative fraction became the memory subset. Blood was obtained by leukapheresis, after which PBMCs were separated by Ficoll-Histopaque density gradient centrifugation and cryopreserved in liquid nitrogen vapor phase. Analytical flow cytometry was used to check the purity and quantity of every magnetically sorted T cell population. Genomic DNA was isolated from each sorted fraction and quantified by UV absorbance on a Nanodrop 2000c.

The sample consisted of naive CD4+ T cells sorted from blood. In light of the paper, this sample's cell subset or site label describes: CD45RA+ positively selected. The TCR comes from a man younger than 35 in good health. The chain is encoded by TRBV5-1 joined to TRBJ1-4, with 9 bases matching TRBD1. Here the CDR3 is given as CASAHTGGGEKLFF. The bases read TGCGCCAGCGCTCATACAGGGGGCGGCGAAAAACTGTTTTTT.